This T cell receptor (beta chain) emerged from a study of blood T cells in healthy people across ages. Whole-study findings and limits: Researchers report that TCR beta diversity correlated strongly with naive T cell percentage.

The J segment lost 2 bases and the V segment lost 5 bases, leaving 6 bases of the junction unmatched. This CDR3 is built from 14 residues. Germline CDR1 and CDR2: MNHEY and SMNVEV (reference sequence). Note on this clonotype: What it binds is not known.

The authors ran a second PCR of roughly 7 to 11 cycles using a sample-barcoded 5' primer and a J-beta primer mix. TCRdb independently ran MiXCR on the 5' RACE reads; one entry per CDR3 protein. The sample has over 1,500,000 distinct CDR3 sequences; around 48% are singletons. This sequence joins TRBV27 and TRBJ2-7; 7 bases line up with TRBD2. The TCR was taken from a woman aged 35 to 49 in good health. The sample was blood. The CDR3 is CASSVKAGAYEQYF. CDR3 nucleotides: TGTGCCAGCAGTGTAAAGGCGGGGGCCTACGAGCAGTACTTC.